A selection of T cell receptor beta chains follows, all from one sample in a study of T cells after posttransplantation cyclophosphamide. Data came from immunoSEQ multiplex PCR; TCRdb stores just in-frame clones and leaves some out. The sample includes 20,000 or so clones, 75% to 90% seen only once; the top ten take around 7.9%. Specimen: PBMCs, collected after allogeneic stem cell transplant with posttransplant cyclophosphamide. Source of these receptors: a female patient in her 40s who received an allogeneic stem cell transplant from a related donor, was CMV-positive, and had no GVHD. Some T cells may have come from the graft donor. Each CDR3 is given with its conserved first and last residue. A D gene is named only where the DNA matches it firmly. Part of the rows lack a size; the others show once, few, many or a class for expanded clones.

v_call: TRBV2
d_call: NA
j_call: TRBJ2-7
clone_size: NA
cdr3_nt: TGTGCCAGCAGTGAAGTACAGTTCAGCTCCTACGAGCAGTACTTC
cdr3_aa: CASSEVQFSSYEQYF

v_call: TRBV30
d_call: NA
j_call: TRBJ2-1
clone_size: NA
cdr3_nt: TGTGCCTGGAGTGCTACTAGCCATGAGCAGTTCTTC
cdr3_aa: CAWSATSHEQFF

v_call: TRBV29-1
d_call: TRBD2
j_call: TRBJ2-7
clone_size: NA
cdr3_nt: TGCAGCGTTGGTTCCGGGACTACCTACGAGCAGTACTTC
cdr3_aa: CSVGSGTTYEQYF

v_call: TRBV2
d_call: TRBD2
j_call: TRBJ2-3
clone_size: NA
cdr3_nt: TGTGCCAGCGAACTAGCGGGAGGGCCTGGAGATACGCAGTATTTT
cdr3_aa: CASELAGGPGDTQYF

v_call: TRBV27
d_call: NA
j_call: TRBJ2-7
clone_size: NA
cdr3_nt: TGTGCCAGCAGAACTACAGGGCACTACGAGCAGTACTTC
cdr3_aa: CASRTTGHYEQYF

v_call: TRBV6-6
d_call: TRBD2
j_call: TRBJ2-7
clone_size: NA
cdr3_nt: TGTGCCAGCAGTCCACGGACTAGCGGGTCTTACGAGCAGTACTTC
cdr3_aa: CASSPRTSGSYEQYF

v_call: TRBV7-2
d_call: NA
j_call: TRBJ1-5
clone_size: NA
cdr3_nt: TGTGCCAGCAGCTCTCAGGGATTCCGCAATCAGCCCCAGCATTTT
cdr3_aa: CASSSQGFRNQPQHF

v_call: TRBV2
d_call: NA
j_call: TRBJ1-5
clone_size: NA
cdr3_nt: TGTGCCAGCAGTGACGCGATGTTAGCTGGCAACGGGGGCAATCAGCCCCAGCATTTT
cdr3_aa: CASSDAMLAGNGGNQPQHF

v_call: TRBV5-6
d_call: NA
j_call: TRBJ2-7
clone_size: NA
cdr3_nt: TGTGCCAGCAGCCCCCAGGGGAGAACCTACGAGCAGTACTTC
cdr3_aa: CASSPQGRTYEQYF

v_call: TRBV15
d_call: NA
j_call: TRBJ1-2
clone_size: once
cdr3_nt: TGTGCCACCAGTCAGACGGGACAAAGTAACTATGGCTACACCTTC
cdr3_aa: CATSQTGQSNYGYTF

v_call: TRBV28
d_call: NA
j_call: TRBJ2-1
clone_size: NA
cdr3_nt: TGTGCCAGCACAGGCCGCCTCTACAATGAGCAGTTCTTC
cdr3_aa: CASTGRLYNEQFF

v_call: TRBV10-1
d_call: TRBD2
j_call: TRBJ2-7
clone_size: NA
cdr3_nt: TGCGCCAGCAGTGACCTAGCGGGGACCTACGAGCAGTACTTC
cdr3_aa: CASSDLAGTYEQYF

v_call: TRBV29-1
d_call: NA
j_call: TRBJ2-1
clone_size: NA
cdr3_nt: TGCAGCGTTGAAGGTCTTTGGCGGGTCGGCTACAATGAGCAGTTCTTC
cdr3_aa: CSVEGLWRVGYNEQFF

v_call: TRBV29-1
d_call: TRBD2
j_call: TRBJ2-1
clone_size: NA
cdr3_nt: TGCAGCGTCGACGTCCATCGGGAGGGCCCCAATGAGCAGTTCTTC
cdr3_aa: CSVDVHREGPNEQFF

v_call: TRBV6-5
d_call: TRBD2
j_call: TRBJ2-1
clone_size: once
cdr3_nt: TGTGCCAGCGCCGGGACTAACTACAATGAGCAGTTCTTC
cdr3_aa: CASAGTNYNEQFF

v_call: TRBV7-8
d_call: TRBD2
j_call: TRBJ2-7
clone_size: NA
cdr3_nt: TGTGCCAGCAGCCCCACTGGGCGGGAGGGTTCCTACGAGCAGTACTTC
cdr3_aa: CASSPTGREGSYEQYF

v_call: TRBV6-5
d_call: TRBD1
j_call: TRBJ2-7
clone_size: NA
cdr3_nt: TGTGCCAGCAGCCGCACAGGGGCCTACGAGCAGTACTTC
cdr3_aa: CASSRTGAYEQYF

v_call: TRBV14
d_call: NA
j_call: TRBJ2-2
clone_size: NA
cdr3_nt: TGTGCCAGCAGCCACCTTCGGAACACCGGGGAGCTGTTTTTT
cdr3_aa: CASSHLRNTGELFF

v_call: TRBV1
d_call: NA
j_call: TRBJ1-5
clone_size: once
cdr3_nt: TGCACCAGCAGCCAACCCCGAAGCCCGCGAGGCAATCAGCCCCAGCATTTT
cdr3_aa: CTSSQPRSPRGNQPQHF

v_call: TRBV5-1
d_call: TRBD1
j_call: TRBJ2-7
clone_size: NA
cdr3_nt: TGCGCCAGCGCCCGGGACAGGTCGTACGAGCAGTACTTC
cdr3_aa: CASARDRSYEQYF

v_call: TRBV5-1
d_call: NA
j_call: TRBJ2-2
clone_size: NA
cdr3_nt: TGCGCCAGCAGCTTGGCAGGGAAGGTTAATTCGGGGGAGCTGTTTTTT
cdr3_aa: CASSLAGKVNSGELFF

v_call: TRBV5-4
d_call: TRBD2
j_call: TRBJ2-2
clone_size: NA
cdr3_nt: TGTGCCAGCAGCCCAGGACTAGCCGTTGCGAACACCGGGGAGCTGTTTTTT
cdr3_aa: CASSPGLAVANTGELFF

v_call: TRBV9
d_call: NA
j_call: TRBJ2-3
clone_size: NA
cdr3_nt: TGTGCCAGCAGCGTAGCCTACAGGGCGACAGATACGCAGTATTTT
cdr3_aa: CASSVAYRATDTQYF

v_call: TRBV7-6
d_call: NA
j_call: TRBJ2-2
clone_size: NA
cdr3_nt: TGTGCCAGCAGCCTTAGCGTACAGAGGGGGAGAACCGGGGAGCTGTTTTTT
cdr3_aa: CASSLSVQRGRTGELFF

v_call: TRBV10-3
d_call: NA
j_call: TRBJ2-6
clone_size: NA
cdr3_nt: TGTGCCATCAGTGAGTCAAGACATTACTCTGGGGCCAACGTCCTGACTTTC
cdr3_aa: CAISESRHYSGANVLTF

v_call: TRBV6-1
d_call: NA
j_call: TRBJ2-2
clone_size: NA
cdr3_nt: TGTGCCAGCACCCTCCTACACACCGGGGAGCTGTTTTTT
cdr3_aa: CASTLLHTGELFF

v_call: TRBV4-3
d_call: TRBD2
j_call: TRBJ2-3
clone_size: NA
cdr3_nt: TGCGCCAGCAGCCAGGGGGTTAGCGGGAGGAGTACAGATACGCAGTATTTT
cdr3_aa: CASSQGVSGRSTDTQYF

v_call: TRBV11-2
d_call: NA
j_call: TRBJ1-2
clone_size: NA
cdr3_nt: TGTGCCAGCAGCTCGCTGACAAGAACTAACTATGGCTACACCTTC
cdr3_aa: CASSSLTRTNYGYTF

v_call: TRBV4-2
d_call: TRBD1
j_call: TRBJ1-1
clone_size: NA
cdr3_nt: TGTGCCAGCAGCTGGACAGGAAGGAACACTGAAGCTTTCTTT
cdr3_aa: CASSWTGRNTEAFF

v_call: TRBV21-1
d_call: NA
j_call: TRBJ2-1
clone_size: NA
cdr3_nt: TGTGCCAGCAGCAAATCTAGGAGGGGCGAGCAGTTCTTC
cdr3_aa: CASSKSRRGEQFF

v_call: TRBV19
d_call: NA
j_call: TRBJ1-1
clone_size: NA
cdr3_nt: TGTGCCAGTAGTATAGATTCCGTCACTGAAGCTTTCTTT
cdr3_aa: CASSIDSVTEAFF

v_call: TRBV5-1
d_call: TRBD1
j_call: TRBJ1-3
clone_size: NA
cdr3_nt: TGCGCCAGCAGCTTGAGCCCGGGACAGGGAGCTTCAGTCTACTCTGGAAACACCATATATTTT
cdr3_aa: CASSLSPGQGASVYSGNTIYF

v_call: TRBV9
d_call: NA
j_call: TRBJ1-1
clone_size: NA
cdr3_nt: TGTGCCAGCAGCGTAGCTGACAGTGTGAACACTGAAGCTTTCTTT
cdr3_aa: CASSVADSVNTEAFF

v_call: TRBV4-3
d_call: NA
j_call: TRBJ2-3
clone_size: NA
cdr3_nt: TGCGCCAGCAGCCAAGATGCCGGGACGCAGTATTTT
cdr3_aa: CASSQDAGTQYF

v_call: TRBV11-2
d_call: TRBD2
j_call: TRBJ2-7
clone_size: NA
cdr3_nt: TGTGCCAGCATCCCGACTAGCGGGAGCGTCTCCTCCTACGAGCAGTACTTC
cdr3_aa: CASIPTSGSVSSYEQYF

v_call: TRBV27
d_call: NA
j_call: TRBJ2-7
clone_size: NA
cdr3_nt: TGTGCCAGCAGTTCAGGGCCCCCAAAGGACGAGCAGTACTTC
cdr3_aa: CASSSGPPKDEQYF

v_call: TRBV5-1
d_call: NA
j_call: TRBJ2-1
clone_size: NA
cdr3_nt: TGCGCCAGCAGCTTGGATACAGGGAACTCCCAGTTCTTC
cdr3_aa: CASSLDTGNSQFF

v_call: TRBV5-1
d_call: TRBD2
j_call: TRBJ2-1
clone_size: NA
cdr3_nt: TGCGCCAGCAGCTTGTCCCAAGCGGGAAAATGGGGTGAGCAGTTCTTC
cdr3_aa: CASSLSQAGKWGEQFF

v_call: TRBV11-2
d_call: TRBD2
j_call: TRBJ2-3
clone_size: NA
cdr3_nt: TGTGCCAGCAGCTTGACTAGCGGATTTGTCACAGATACGCAGTATTTT
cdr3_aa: CASSLTSGFVTDTQYF

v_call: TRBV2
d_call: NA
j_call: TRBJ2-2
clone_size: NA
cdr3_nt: TGTGCCAGCCGTCGGACAGATAACACCGGGGAGCTGTTTTTT
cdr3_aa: CASRRTDNTGELFF

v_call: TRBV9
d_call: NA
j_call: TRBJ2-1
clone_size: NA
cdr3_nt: TGTGCCAGCAGCGTAGTAGGCCCCCTAGCGAGAGAGTCCTACAATGAGCAGTTCTTC
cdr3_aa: CASSVVGPLARESYNEQFF

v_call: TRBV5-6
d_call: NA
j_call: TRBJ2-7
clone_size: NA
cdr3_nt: TGTGCCAGCAGCCCGTTAGCGATAAGCTCCTACGAGCAGTACTTC
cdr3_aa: CASSPLAISSYEQYF

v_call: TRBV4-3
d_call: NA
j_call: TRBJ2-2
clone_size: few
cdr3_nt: TGCGCCAGCAGCCCCCAAGGAGGCGGGGAGCTGTTTTTT
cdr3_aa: CASSPQGGGELFF

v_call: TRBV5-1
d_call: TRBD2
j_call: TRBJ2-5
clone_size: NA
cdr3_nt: TGCGCCAGCAGCTTGCCTACTAGCGCCATCCAAGAGACCCAGTACTTC
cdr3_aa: CASSLPTSAIQETQYF

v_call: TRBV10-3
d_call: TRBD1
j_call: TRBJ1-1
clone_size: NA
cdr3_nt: TGTGCCATCAGTGACAGACAGGGCTCTGAAGCTTTCTTT
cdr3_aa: CAISDRQGSEAFF

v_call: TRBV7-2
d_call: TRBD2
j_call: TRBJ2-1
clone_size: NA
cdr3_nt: TGTGCCAGCAGCTACGAGACGGGACTAGCGGGAAACAATGAGCAGTTCTTC
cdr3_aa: CASSYETGLAGNNEQFF

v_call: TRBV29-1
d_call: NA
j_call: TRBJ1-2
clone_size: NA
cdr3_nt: TGCAGCGCCCGGACAGCGTCTAACTATGGCTACACCTTC
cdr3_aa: CSARTASNYGYTF

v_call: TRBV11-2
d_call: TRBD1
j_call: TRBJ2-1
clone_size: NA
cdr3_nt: TGTGCCAGCAGCCTGGACAGGGGGCTTGAGCAGTTCTTC
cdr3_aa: CASSLDRGLEQFF

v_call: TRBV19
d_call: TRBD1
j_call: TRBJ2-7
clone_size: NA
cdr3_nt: TGTGCCAGTAGTGCTAACAGGGGTGGCTACGAGCAGTACTTC
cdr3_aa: CASSANRGGYEQYF

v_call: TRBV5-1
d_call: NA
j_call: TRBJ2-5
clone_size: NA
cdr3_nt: TGCGCCAGCAGCTTTTTGGAGGTGCAAGAGACCCAGTACTTC
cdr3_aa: CASSFLEVQETQYF

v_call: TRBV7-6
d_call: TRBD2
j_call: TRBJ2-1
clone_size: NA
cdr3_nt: TGTGCCAGCAGCTTCCGAGGGGCTAGCGGGGATTACAATGAGCAGTTCTTC
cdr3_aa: CASSFRGASGDYNEQFF

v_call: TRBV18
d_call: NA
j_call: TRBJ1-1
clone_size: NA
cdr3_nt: TGTGCCAGCTCACCGGGCGGCGCGACAGGCACGATGAACACTGAAGCTTTCTTT
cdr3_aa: CASSPGGATGTMNTEAFF

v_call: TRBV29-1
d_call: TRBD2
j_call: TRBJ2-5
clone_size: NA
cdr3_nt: TGCAGCGTTGAGTATGCGGGAGACGTAGTAGAGACCCAGTACTTC
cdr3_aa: CSVEYAGDVVETQYF

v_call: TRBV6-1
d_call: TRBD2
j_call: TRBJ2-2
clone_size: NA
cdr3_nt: TGTGCCAGCAGTGAAGGGACTAGCGGGGTCACCGGGGAGCTGTTTTTT
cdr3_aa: CASSEGTSGVTGELFF

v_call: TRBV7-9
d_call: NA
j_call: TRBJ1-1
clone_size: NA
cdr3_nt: TGTGCCAGCAGCTCTCTTCAGGGAAGGGGGAACACTGAAGCTTTCTTT
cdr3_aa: CASSSLQGRGNTEAFF